These 22 T cell receptor beta chains came from one sample sequenced in a study of molecular identifiers for immune sequencing clone quantification. MiXCR, run by TCRdb on the PCR reads, gives a single entry per CDR3 protein. The sample contains approximately 550,000 distinct CDR3 sequences, 25% of which appear only once. Sequenced: naive CD8+ T cells from blood, with Jurkat cell RNA spiked in. As to subset: FACS-sorted CD8+CD4-CCR7+CD45RA+ naive T cells. These receptors were obtained from a human donor in good health. Some libraries in this study had Jurkat cell RNA spiked in.

This clonotype was seen only a few times. V gene TRBV7-9 combines with J gene TRBJ2-3; D is perhaps TRBD1 (5 bases). V dropped 5 bases and J dropped 0 bases, with 18 bases sitting between them. This CDR3 region has 17 residues. Germline lookup yields CDR1 SEHNR and CDR2 FQNEAQ (reference sequence). As DNA, the CDR3 is TGTGCCAGCAGCGCAGTTCGGTGGGGCCCTAGCACAGATACGCAGTATTTT. Its protein is CASSAVRWGPSTDTQYF. The complete variable domain, with remaining parts taken from reference TRBV7-9 and TRBJ2-3, reads DTGVSQNPRHKITKRGQNVTFRCDPISEHNRLYWYRQTLGQGPEFLTYFQNEAQLEKSRLLSDRFSAERPKGSFSTLEIQRTEQGDSAMYLCASSAVRWGPSTDTQYFGPGTRLTVL.

The genes are TRBV4-2 and TRBJ2-2; D remains ambiguous. The CDR3 extends over 13 amino acids. The ends were cut back, 4 bases at V and 2 bases at J, with 5 bases in the middle. Germline V gives CDR1 LGHNA, CDR2 YNFKEQ. The CDR3 region is CASSRTNTGELFF. The CDR3, as DNA: TGTGCCAGCAGCCGCACTAACACCGGGGAGCTGTTTTTT.

There are a few counts of this clonotype. The rearrangement links TRBV10-3 to TRBJ2-3; 7 nucleotides agree with TRBD2. Unmatched junction bases numbered 10, after V lost 3 bases and J lost 1 base. The CDR3 runs 17 residues. CDR1 ENHRY and CDR2 SYGVKD come from the germline V gene. CDR3 nucleotides: TGTGCCATCAGTGAATGGGGGGAGGGCCGTGGCACAGATACGCAGTATTTT. Translating it yields CAISEWGEGRGTDTQYF.

The CDR3 here is CSEVLAGEVGPYNEQFF. In DNA, the CDR3 is TGCAGTGAGGTCCTAGCGGGAGAAGTTGGCCCCTACAATGAGCAGTTCTTC. The rearrangement links TRBV20-1 to TRBJ2-1, with 10 bases matching TRBD2. Germline V gene sequence: CDR1 DFQATT, CDR2 SNEGSKA (reference sequence). CDR3 size: 17 residues. Trimming removed 7 bases from V and 2 bases from J; junction bases left unmatched: 14.

This clonotype was seen a few times. The V call is TRBV9, the J call TRBJ2-5; the D is unclear. Trimming pared 0 bases from V and 1 base from J, leaving 16 bases between. In germline, CDR1 is SGDLS, CDR2 YYNGEE. This CDR3 comprises 17 residues. DNA of the CDR3: TGTGCCAGCAGCGTAGTAGGGCTCCGCGGATCCCAAGAGACCCAGTACTTC. Its protein is CASSVVGLRGSQETQYF.

Ten or more counts support this clonotype. The chain links TRBV28 to TRBJ2-2, with 7 bases that match TRBD2. The length of the CDR3 is 12 residues. Germline V gives CDR1 MDHEN, CDR2 SYDVKM. After removal of 8 bases from V and 4 bases from J, the junction contained 1 base not matched to a gene. This CDR3 reads CASREVTGELFF. CDR3 DNA sequence: TGTGCCAGCCGGGAGGTCACCGGGGAGCTGTTTTTT.

This clonotype was recorded at least ten times. J is TRBJ1-5 and V is TRBV28; D gene uncertain. The V gene lost 6 bases and the J gene lost 5 bases, with 14 bases spanning the gap. The CDR3 has 14 amino acids. Germline CDR1 reads MDHEN; CDR2 reads SYDVKM. CDR3 sequence: CASRHVDWDQPQHF. As DNA, the CDR3 is TGTGCCAGCAGACATGTGGACTGGGATCAGCCCCAGCATTTT.

The genes are TRBV5-1 and TRBJ2-3, with 10 positions matching TRBD2. Germline V lookup: CDR1 SGHRS, CDR2 YFSETQ. After removal of 6 bases from V and 3 bases from J, the junction contained 7 bases not matched to a gene. The CDR3 consists of 15 residues. The CDR3 spells CASNPLAGATDTQYF. The DNA for the CDR3 is TGCGCCAGCAACCCCCTAGCGGGAGCTACAGATACGCAGTATTTT.

V is TRBV3-1 and J is TRBJ2-1; D is ambiguous. The CDR3 contains 14 residues. Deletions cut 1 base from V and 7 bases from J, with 11 bases between. The germline CDR1 and CDR2 sequences are LGHDT and YNNKEL (reference sequence). The CDR3 nucleotides read TGTGCCAGCAGCCAAGTTTCAGCCACAAATGAGCAGTTCTTC. Translation gives CASSQVSATNEQFF.

For this clonotype: This may stem from a read error, because a much larger clone lies one nucleotide away. As the CDR3 is not closed by the conserved phenylalanine or tryptophan, this likely results from a read error. The chain joins TRBV18 to TRBJ2-4, with 7 bases matching TRBD1. The CDR3 covers 15 residues. With V trimmed by 3 bases and J by 5 bases, 7 bases remained unmatched. Germline lookup yields CDR1 KGHSH and CDR2 LQKENI. This chain's CDR3 is CASSPDDRAENIQYL. The CDR3 coding sequence is TGTGCCAGCTCACCGGACGACAGGGCCGAAAACATTCAGTACCTC.

The chain employs TRBV7-2 and TRBJ2-7, with a possible D match to TRBD1 (6 bases). CDR1 SGHTA and CDR2 FQGNSA come from the germline V gene. This CDR3 spans 12 amino acids. Trimming left V 8 bases short and J 6 bases short, with 14 bases between. The CDR3 bases are TGTGCCAGCGGCATTAGGGGGAGCGAGCAGTACTTC. It encodes CASGIRGSEQYF. Full variable domain (outside the CDR3, taken from reference TRBV7-2 and TRBJ2-7): GAGVSQSPSNKVTEKGKDVELRCDPISGHTALYWYRQSLGQGLEFLIYFQGNSAPDKSGLPSDRFSAERTGGSVSTLTIQRTQQEDSAVYLCASGIRGSEQYFGPGTRLTVT.

About this clonotype itself: Since a much larger clone is just one base distant, this may be a read error. The J gene is TRBJ2-1, the V gene TRBV12-3 or TRBV12-4; TRBD2 matches at 7 bases. J gave up 7 bases and V 7 bases, and 16 bases lay outside the gene matches. This CDR3 contains 16 residues. CDR3 DNA: TGTGCCAGCACTCCCCTCGGGCTAGCGGTGGAGAATGAGCAGTTCTTC. This translates into CASTPLGLAVENEQFF.

This clonotype has just a few counts. The chain combines TRBV2 with TRBJ2-2; 7 positions match TRBD2. The CDR3 extends over 18 amino acids. Germline CDR1 SNHLY, CDR2 FYNNEI. J was trimmed by 4 bases and V by 6 bases; bases with no gene match: 17. The CDR3 DNA reads TGTGCCAGCAGGGGGGGGTCCCGGGTCCAGAGGGTCACCGGGGAGCTGTTTTTT. Translating it yields CASRGGSRVQRVTGELFF. Full variable domain (missing parts from reference TRBV2 and TRBJ2-2): EPEVTQTPSHQVTQMGQEVILRCVPISNHLYFYWYRQILGQKVEFLVSFYNNEISEKSEIFDDQFSVERPDGSNFTLKIRSTKLEDSAMYFCASRGGSRVQRVTGELFFGEGSRLTVL.

The chain joins TRBV12-3 or TRBV12-4 to TRBJ2-1; unclear D gene. The CDR3 is 17 amino acids. V lost 5 bases, J lost 0 bases, and 17 bases lay in between. The CDR3 DNA reads as TGTGCCAGCAGTCTTATTGTGGGCGCCAGCTCCTACAATGAGCAGTTCTTC. This sequence encodes CASSLIVGASSYNEQFF.

As regards this clonotype: One end of the junction does not line up with germline, which may come from a read error. CDR3 region: CASSVSGYYNSPLHF. CDR3 coding DNA: TGTGCCAGCAGTGTATCAGGATACTATAATTCACCCCTCCACTTT. The chain joins TRBV27 to TRBJ1-6; unclear D gene. This CDR3 region has 15 residues. From germline, CDR1 is MNHEY and CDR2 SMNVEV (reference sequence).

The rearrangement joins TRBV7-8 to TRBJ2-7, with 9 bases fitting TRBD1. Trimming took 1 base from V and 0 from J; bases not matched to a gene: 7. The CDR3 loop spans 17 amino acids. Germline V gives CDR1 SGHVS, CDR2 FQNEAQ. The CDR3 loop is CASSLEGQGFNSYEQYF. As DNA, the CDR3 is TGTGCCAGCAGCTTAGAGGGACAGGGATTTAACTCCTACGAGCAGTACTTC.

This clonotype has ten or more counts. The rearrangement uses TRBV5-6 and TRBJ1-1; no clear D gene. CDR1 is SGHDT and CDR2 is YYEEEE in the germline V gene. Between the trimmed V and J ends, which lost 4 bases and 0 bases, there was a span of 16 bases. The CDR3 is 16 residues long. CDR3 sequence reads: CASSRDTERMNTEAFF. The DNA for the CDR3 is TGTGCCAGCAGCCGCGATACAGAACGGATGAACACTGAAGCTTTCTTT.

This clonotype was detected only a few times. CDR3 coding DNA: TGTGCCAGTAGTATAGGTCTTGGGACAGGAGCCAATGAGCAGTTCTTC. Translated: CASSIGLGTGANEQFF. This chain uses TRBV19 with TRBJ2-1, with TRBD1 matching over 8 bases. This CDR3 is built from 16 residues. Germline values: CDR1 LNHDA, CDR2 SQIVND (reference sequence). With V trimmed by 1 base and J by 6 bases, 8 bases remained unmatched.

A note on this clonotype: Its ends do not fully match the called genes, so a read error is possible. CDR3 in amino acids: CASSLFGGGYEQHF. CDR3 in DNA: TGTGCCAGCAGTTTATTTGGGGGCGGATACGAGCAGCACTTC. This chain joins TRBV27 and TRBJ2-7, with D possibly being TRBD1 (6 bases). Germline CDR1 and CDR2: MNHEY and SMNVEV (reference sequence). The CDR3 is made up of 14 amino acids.

The table lists this clonotype with many counts. V usage is TRBV6-6 and J usage is TRBJ2-7; a weak D match, TRBD1 (6 bases). Per germline, CDR1 MNHNY and CDR2 SVGAGI (reference sequence). This CDR3 has 15 residues. Trimming took 4 bases from V and 5 from J, leaving 18 bases between them. In DNA form, the CDR3 reads TGTGCCAGCAGTTCACCCGATTCAACAGGGAACGAGCAGTACTTC. This gives the protein CASSSPDSTGNEQYF.

A few counts support this clonotype. V and J are TRBV27 and TRBJ2-7; 9 positions agree with TRBD2. With V trimmed by 0 bases and J by 1 base, 1 base remained unmatched. CDR3 length equals 15 residues. CDR1 and CDR2 from the germline V gene are MNHEY and SMNVEV (reference sequence). CDR3 sequence: CASSLSAGGSYEQYF. Written as DNA, the CDR3 is TGTGCCAGCAGTTTATCAGCGGGGGGATCCTACGAGCAGTACTTC.

This clonotype was found a few times. The V gene is TRBV7-9, the J gene TRBJ2-7; D is possibly TRBD1 or TRBD2 (6 bases each). Germline loops: CDR1 SEHNR, CDR2 FQNEAQ (reference sequence). The CDR3 spans 15 residues. V was trimmed by 1 base and J by 6 bases, leaving 16 bases between them. The CDR3 DNA follows: TGTGCCAGCAGCTTAGACGCGGGGACACTTTCCGAGCAGTACTTC. This codes for CASSLDAGTLSEQYF.